This TCR beta chain was sequenced for a study of Graves' ophthalmopathy and Graves' hyperthyroidism. This clonotype was counted many times. The TCR beta CDR3 regions underwent amplification from RNA transcripts. HTBI primers served in a first-round RT-PCR, which a second-round multiplex PCR followed. TCRdb reprocessed the multiplex PCR reads with MiXCR, giving one entry per CDR3 protein. The sample consists of around 1,200,000 distinct CDR3 sequences, 35% to 40% of them appearing once. Germline CDR1 LNHNV, CDR2 YYDKDF (reference sequence). The CDR3 sequence is 13 residues long. Trimming removed 2 bases from V and 5 bases from J, with 10 bases in between.

This clonotype was obtained from an adult man with Graves' hyperthyroidism. The sample consisted of peripheral blood or thyroid tissue (not recorded which). The rearrangement uses TRBV15 and TRBJ2-7; D ambiguous. The DNA for the CDR3 is TGTGCCACCAGCAGACCTAACTCAGACGAGCAGTACTTC. It yields the protein CATSRPNSDEQYF.